The following is a T cell receptor beta chain sequence with its context. Its cognate antigen is unknown. The CDR3 is 14 amino acids. Trimming removed 8 bases from V and 4 bases from J; junction bases left unmatched: 6. Germline loops: CDR1 MNHEY, CDR2 SMNVEV (reference sequence). Only CD45RO-negative cells positively selected for CCR7 counted as naive CD8 cells, so terminally differentiated effector memory CD45RA+ cells were excluded. All donors were Caucasian adults living in Nashville, Tennessee. The sample comes from a study of shared clonotypes between healthy human individuals. Study results and limitations: Naive CD4 clonotype sharing across several donors was about 5%.

Measured with immunoSEQ multiplex PCR; TCRdb has only the in-frame clones, and not every one. The top ten clones hold less than 0.3% of a sample with 800,000 to 950,000 clones, 90% to 98% of them seen once. V and J are TRBV27 and TRBJ1-5; TRBD1 matches at 9 bases. The sample was naive CD8+ T cells sorted from blood. The TCR originated in a man under 40 in good health. CDR3 sequence: CASLATGGNQPQHF. The CDR3 DNA is TGTGCCAGCCTAGCGACAGGGGGGAATCAGCCCCAGCATTTT.